This T cell receptor (beta chain) was sequenced in a study of blood T cell repertoires in COVID-19. Study background: T cells, B-cell-depleted T cells, or PBMCs supplied cDNA or gDNA.

Germline CDR1 LGHNT, CDR2 FRNRAP. This CDR3 has 14 residues. V lost 4 bases, J lost 2 bases, and 12 bases lay in between. Produced via immunoSEQ multiplex PCR; TCRdb's table is partial and in-frame only. Here the sample spans roughly 160,000 clones, 65% to 85% being singletons. This rearrangement joins TRBV12-5 to TRBJ2-7; a weak D match, TRBD1 (6 bases). Sequencing input: peripheral blood. The sequence derives from a woman aged 55 to 70 with acute or convalescent COVID-19. This CDR3 is CASGSRDITYEQYF. CDR3 coding DNA: TGTGCTAGTGGTTCGAGGGACATTACCTACGAGCAGTACTTC.